Each of the 32 T cell receptor beta chains below was sequenced from the same sample in a study of blood T cell repertoires in COVID-19. The repertoire was sequenced with immunoSEQ multiplex PCR; TCRdb's copy has only in-frame clones and lacks some. The profile shows around 200,000 clones, less than 90% of them singletons. The specimen was peripheral blood. The source of these receptors is a man aged 35 to 55 with acute or convalescent COVID-19.

The chain links TRBV5-1 to TRBJ2-7, with a possible D match to TRBD1 (5 bases). The CDR3 has 14 amino acids. Germline CDR1 SGHRS, CDR2 YFSETQ. The germline V and J ends were trimmed by 2 bases and 0 bases, with 9 bases remaining between them. For the CDR3, the DNA is TGCGCCAGCAGCTTCACTGACAGCTCCTACGAGCAGTACTTC. This translates into CASSFTDSSYEQYF.

The V call is TRBV19, the J call TRBJ1-3; D is possibly TRBD1 (5 bases). This CDR3 is 15 amino acids long. Germline CDR1 reads LNHDA; CDR2 reads SQIVND (reference sequence). The germline V and J ends were trimmed by 8 bases and 1 base, with 15 bases remaining between them. CDR3 in DNA: TGTGCCAGTGGTCCTGGGAGGGGTTCTGGAAACACCATATATTTT. Translated, it gives CASGPGRGSGNTIYF.

The J gene is TRBJ2-3, the V gene TRBV11-2; 9 bases are a match to TRBD2. CDR3 size: 16 residues. After removal of 1 base from V and 4 bases from J, the junction contained 6 bases not matched to a gene. Germline CDR1 SGHAT, CDR2 FQNNGV. The CDR3 loop reads CASSLVTLAGADTQYF. In DNA, the CDR3 is TGTGCCAGCAGCTTAGTTACATTAGCGGGAGCAGATACGCAGTATTTT.

CDR3: CASNAGQGDTGELFF. CDR3 bases: TGCGCCAGCAACGCCGGACAGGGAGACACCGGGGAGCTGTTTTTT. The J gene is TRBJ2-2, the V gene TRBV5-1, with 8 nucleotides matching TRBD1. Germline CDR1 is SGHRS and CDR2 is YFSETQ. J lost 3 bases, V lost 6 bases, and 7 bases had no gene match. The CDR3 sequence is 15 residues long.

J is TRBJ1-1 and V is TRBV7-9; D gene uncertain. CDR3 length: 14 residues. V was cut by 5 bases and J by 6 bases, with 16 bases left in between. The V gene's germline CDR1 is SEHNR and CDR2 FQNEAQ (reference sequence). The CDR3 loop is CASSHAGSDAEAFF. The CDR3, as DNA: TGTGCCAGCAGCCACGCGGGGTCCGACGCTGAAGCTTTCTTT.

The V gene is TRBV28, the J gene TRBJ2-7; 11 positions agree with TRBD2. V trimming: 1 base; J trimming: 2 bases; junction bases outside the gene matches: 4. Germline CDR1 MDHEN, CDR2 SYDVKM. There are 16 residues in the CDR3. The DNA of the CDR3 is TGTGCCAGCAGTTTATCCGGGACTAGCGGAACCTACGAGCAGTACTTC. Residues: CASSLSGTSGTYEQYF.

The rearrangement links TRBV9 to TRBJ2-4, with D maybe TRBD2 (7 bases). Per the germline V gene, CDR1 is SGDLS and CDR2 is YYNGEE. Trimming took 0 bases from V and 5 from J, leaving 18 bases between them. The CDR3 runs 17 residues. The CDR3 loop reads CASSVDLWGGHQNIQYF. The CDR3 coding sequence is TGTGCCAGCAGCGTAGACCTCTGGGGGGGACACCAAAACATTCAGTACTTC. The whole variable domain, filled in from reference TRBV9 and TRBJ2-4, reads DSGVTQTPKHLITATGQRVTLRCSPRSGDLSVYWYQQSLDQGLQFLIQYYNGEERAKGNILERFSAQQFPDLHSELNLSSLELGDSALYFCASSVDLWGGHQNIQYFGAGTRLSVL.

The rearrangement links TRBV6-5 to TRBJ1-1, with D uncertain. This CDR3 spans 13 amino acids. Germline V gene sequence: CDR1 MNHEY, CDR2 SVGAGI. Trimming removed 7 bases from V and 1 base from J, with 10 bases in between. CDR3 region: CASTYSRNTEAFF. The CDR3 DNA sequence: TGTGCCAGCACCTATAGTCGGAACACTGAAGCTTTCTTT.

The chain links TRBV27 to TRBJ1-5, with 7 bases matching TRBD1. The V gene end was trimmed by 1 base and the J gene end by 0 bases; junction bases not matched to a gene: 6. The germline gives CDR1 MNHEY, CDR2 SMNVEV (reference sequence). There are 17 residues in the CDR3. The CDR3 region is CASSLFPTGDSNQPQHF. CDR3 in DNA: TGTGCCAGCAGTTTATTCCCCACAGGGGATAGCAATCAGCCCCAGCATTTT.

The chain joins TRBV5-1 to TRBJ2-2; D is possibly TRBD1 (6 bases). This CDR3 is built from 15 residues. Trimming removed 0 bases from V and 1 base from J, with 7 bases in between. The germline CDR1 and CDR2 sequences are SGHRS and YFSETQ. The CDR3 reads CASSLGGQNTGELFF. CDR3 DNA sequence: TGCGCCAGCAGCTTGGGGGGACAGAACACCGGGGAGCTGTTTTTT.

The chain joins TRBV5-1 to TRBJ1-4; D gene uncertain. The CDR3 runs 15 residues. V was shortened by 6 bases and J by 12 bases, with 24 bases between the two germline ends. Germline V gene sequence: CDR1 SGHRS, CDR2 YFSETQ. The CDR3 bases are TGCGCCAGCACACCCGACGGACGACTATTATCGGAACTGTTTTTT. Translated: CASTPDGRLLSELFF.

The chain carries TRBV6-5 and TRBJ1-6; a weak D match, TRBD1 (6 bases). The germline V gene encodes CDR1 MNHEY and CDR2 SVGAGI. Between the trimmed V and J ends, which lost 10 bases and 0 bases, there was a span of 13 bases. This CDR3 is built from 15 residues. CDR3 region: CATDRSSSYNSPLHF. CDR3 in DNA: TGTGCCACCGACAGGAGTAGCTCCTATAATTCACCCCTCCACTTT.

The chain employs TRBV7-9 and TRBJ2-1; 13 bases agree with TRBD2. Germline trimming cut 5 bases from V and 6 bases from J; bases unmatched to any gene: 10. This CDR3 is 17 amino acids long. The germline V gene encodes CDR1 SEHNR and CDR2 FQNEAQ (reference sequence). The DNA for the CDR3 is TGTGCCAGCAGCGGGGGGACTAGCGGGGCCTGGGGCAATGAGCAGTTCTTC. It translates to CASSGGTSGAWGNEQFF.

The rearrangement joins TRBV6-2 or TRBV6-3 to TRBJ1-1, with D perhaps matching TRBD1 (6 bases). Trimming took 6 bases from V and 1 from J, leaving 9 bases between them. Germline V lookup: CDR1 MNHEY, CDR2 SVGEGT. This CDR3 spans 13 amino acids. CDR3 nucleotides: TGTGCCAGCAGCGGACAGACGAACACTGAAGCTTTCTTT. Translation gives CASSGQTNTEAFF.

The chain employs TRBV19 and TRBJ1-2; 7 bases match TRBD1. Losses at the gene ends were 5 bases for V and 8 bases for J; bases not matched to a gene: 8. Germline assignment: CDR1 LNHDA and CDR2 SQIVND (reference sequence). The CDR3 sequence is 13 residues long. Here the CDR3 DNA reads TGTGCCAGTAGTCCGACAGGGATCCAGGGCTACACCTTC. Protein sequence: CASSPTGIQGYTF.

The table lists this clone with a few counts. This chain uses TRBV28 with TRBJ2-7; TRBD1 aligns across 11 bases. Germline CDR1 is MDHEN and CDR2 is SYDVKM. This CDR3 spans 16 amino acids. V was pared by 0 bases and J by 3 bases, with 4 bases of the junction left unmatched. CDR3 amino acids: CASSLWGGTGGYEQYF. CDR3 coding DNA: TGTGCCAGCAGTTTATGGGGCGGGACAGGGGGCTACGAGCAGTACTTC. The variable domain in full, with the rest retrieved from reference TRBV28 and TRBJ2-7, is DVKVTQSSRYLVKRTGEKVFLECVQDMDHENMFWYRQDPGLGLRLIYFSYDVKMKEKGDIPEGYSVSREKKERFSLILESASTNQTSMYLCASSLWGGTGGYEQYFGPGTRLTVT.

The rearrangement links TRBV7-2 to TRBJ2-2, with D possibly matching TRBD2 (6 bases). Trimming stripped 5 bases from V and 8 bases from J, with 18 bases between. Germline loops: CDR1 SGHTA, CDR2 FQGNSA. The CDR3 has 15 amino acids. The CDR3 loop is CASSLDLFAGGELFF. In DNA form, the CDR3 reads TGTGCCAGCAGCCTTGACCTATTTGCGGGAGGGGAGCTGTTTTTT.

The chain employs TRBV7-2 and TRBJ2-7; 10 nucleotides line up with TRBD1. The length of the CDR3 is 14 residues. The trim removed 4 bases at V and 3 bases at J, leaving 3 bases unmatched. Germline V CDR1 and CDR2: SGHTA, FQGNSA. The CDR3 spells CASSWRDRGYEQYF. Here the CDR3 DNA reads TGTGCCAGCAGCTGGAGGGACAGGGGCTACGAGCAGTACTTC.

CDR3 bases: TGCGCCAGCAGCCGAGGGACAGATGCCTATGGCTACACCTTC. Amino acids: CASSRGTDAYGYTF. The rearrangement joins TRBV4-1 to TRBJ1-2; 7 nucleotides line up with TRBD1. This CDR3 has 14 amino acids. V trimming: 4 bases; J trimming: 4 bases; junction bases outside the gene matches: 6. Germline lookup yields CDR1 MGHRA and CDR2 YSYEKL.

This clone was detected a few times. The rearrangement joins TRBV19 to TRBJ1-2, with TRBD1 identical over 7 bases. The ends lost 3 bases at V and 2 bases at J; junction bases unmatched: 6. The CDR3 contains 15 residues. In germline, CDR1 is LNHDA, CDR2 SQIVND (reference sequence). The CDR3 DNA sequence: TGTGCCAGTAGTATTAAGACAGGGACAAACTATGGCTACACCTTC. It specifies CASSIKTGTNYGYTF. The entire variable domain, with the rest obtained from reference TRBV19 and TRBJ1-2, is as follows: DGGITQSPKYLFRKEGQNVTLSCEQNLNHDAMYWYRQDPGQGLRLIYYSQIVNDFQKGDIAEGYSVSREKKESFPLTVTSAQKNPTAFYLCASSIKTGTNYGYTFGSGTRLTVV.

The chain joins TRBV7-9 to TRBJ2-7; 8 nucleotides align to TRBD2. CDR1 and CDR2 from the germline V gene are SEHNR and FQNEAQ (reference sequence). The CDR3 runs 16 residues. The V gene end was trimmed by 5 bases and the J gene end by 7 bases; junction bases not matched to a gene: 16. The CDR3 sequence is CASSPPRAGVAGEQYF. The CDR3 DNA reads as TGTGCCAGCAGCCCCCCCCGGGCAGGGGTAGCGGGAGAGCAGTACTTC.

The gene calls are TRBV19 and TRBJ2-1; 9 positions agree with TRBD2. The CDR3 covers 15 residues. Germline-derived CDR1 and CDR2 are LNHDA and SQIVND (reference sequence). V gave up 1 base and J gave up 5 bases; unmatched junction bases: 3. The CDR3 DNA sequence: TGTGCCAGTAGTATAGGGCTAGCGGGGAACAATGAGCAGTTCTTC. Translated, it gives CASSIGLAGNNEQFF.

The chain links TRBV11-2 to TRBJ1-2; weak D call: TRBD1 (5 bases). Germline V gives CDR1 SGHAT, CDR2 FQNNGV. The CDR3 contains 15 residues. V dropped 1 base and J dropped 4 bases, with 13 bases sitting between them. The CDR3 nucleotides read TGTGCCAGCAGCTTAGGCCCAGGAGGGACCTATGGCTACACCTTC. This codes for CASSLGPGGTYGYTF.

The chain combines TRBV27 with TRBJ2-7; TRBD2 aligns across 11 bases. The CDR3 spans 13 residues. V was pared by 7 bases and J by 3 bases, with 2 bases of the junction left unmatched. Germline CDR1 and CDR2: MNHEY and SMNVEV (reference sequence). The CDR3, as DNA: TGTGCCAGCAAAGGACTAGCGGGCTACGAGCAGTACTTC. It yields the protein CASKGLAGYEQYF.

The chain links TRBV6-5 to TRBJ2-1, with a tentative D call TRBD2 (5 bases). The CDR3 covers 15 residues. V was trimmed by 5 bases and J by 0 bases, leaving 11 bases between them. Germline CDR1 reads MNHEY; CDR2 reads SVGAGI. Written as DNA, the CDR3 is TGTGCCAGCAGTCAGGAGGCGAGCTCCTACAATGAGCAGTTCTTC. Encoded protein: CASSQEASSYNEQFF.

The chain uses TRBV27 and TRBJ2-3; D is unresolved. Trimming left V 4 bases short and J 6 bases short, with 11 bases between. The CDR3 is 13 amino acids. Germline lookup yields CDR1 MNHEY and CDR2 SMNVEV (reference sequence). CDR3: CASSSIPSDTQYF. The CDR3 DNA reads as TGTGCCAGCAGTTCTATCCCCTCGGATACGCAGTATTTT.

V gene TRBV5-1 combines with J gene TRBJ1-1; 8 positions agree with TRBD1. CDR1 is SGHRS and CDR2 is YFSETQ in the germline V gene. V was pared by 4 bases and J by 1 base, with 6 bases of the junction left unmatched. This CDR3 spans 15 amino acids. In DNA form, the CDR3 reads TGCGCCAGCAGCCCGGGACAGGAGGGGAACACTGAAGCTTTCTTT. Translation gives CASSPGQEGNTEAFF.

The chain recombines TRBV4-1 with TRBJ1-5; 7 bases agree with TRBD1. Germline CDR1 and CDR2: MGHRA and YSYEKL. V dropped 3 bases and J dropped 7; count of bases not matched to a gene: 6. This CDR3 region has 14 residues. The chain's CDR3 is CASSQTGLAQPQHF. Written as DNA, the CDR3 is TGCGCCAGCAGCCAGACAGGGTTGGCCCAGCCCCAGCATTTT.

This clone was recorded only once. The chain is built from TRBV25-1 and TRBJ1-2; the D is unclear. V was pared by 3 bases and J by 4 bases, with 15 bases between. Germline CDR1 and CDR2: MGHDK and SYGVNS. The CDR3 sequence is 15 residues long. DNA for the CDR3: TGTGCCAGCAGTGACGAGGCAGCAGTTTCCTATGGCTACACCTTC. It is translated as CASSDEAAVSYGYTF.

The chain joins TRBV29-1 to TRBJ1-3; tentatively, D is TRBD1 (5 bases). Germline assignment: CDR1 SQVTM and CDR2 ANQGSEA. This CDR3 spans 13 amino acids. V shed 7 bases and J shed 2 bases, with 12 bases lying between them. The CDR3 region has the DNA TGCAGCGGGTTACAGGCTACTGGAAACACCATATATTTT. Protein product: CSGLQATGNTIYF. Drawing the rest from reference TRBV29-1 and TRBJ1-3, the complete variable domain is SAVISQKPSRDICQRGTSLTIQCQVDSQVTMMFWYRQQPGQSLTLIATANQGSEATYESGFVIDKFPISRPNLTFSTLTVSNMSPEDSSIYLCSGLQATGNTIYFGEGSWLTVV.

The chain joins TRBV5-4 to TRBJ1-1; D gene ambiguous. Trimming took off 4 bases at V and 4 bases at J, with 17 bases between the two ends. CDR1 is SGHNT and CDR2 is YYREEE in the germline V gene (reference sequence). The CDR3 is made up of 15 amino acids. CDR3 in amino acids: CASSNGGGGSTEAFF. The CDR3 nucleotides read TGTGCCAGCAGCAACGGTGGCGGAGGGAGCACTGAAGCTTTCTTT.

This chain links TRBV7-9 with TRBJ2-5; weak D call: TRBD2 (7 bases). CDR3 length: 14 amino acids. V was trimmed by 0 bases and J by 5 bases, leaving 10 bases between them. CDR1 is SEHNR and CDR2 is FQNEAQ in the germline V gene (reference sequence). CDR3 region: CASSLARGGETQYF. The CDR3 DNA sequence: TGTGCCAGCAGCTTAGCAAGGGGGGGGGAGACCCAGTACTTC.